The 5 T cell receptor beta chains presented below share a single source sample, sequenced in a study of cytomegalovirus exposure and HLA in healthy donors. With 60 Vbeta and 13 Jbeta primers, the PCR was carried out. Sequencing was performed with immunoSEQ multiplex PCR; in TCRdb, only in-frame clones are kept and a portion is missing. In the table there are 150,000 or so clones, 75% to 85% of which are singletons. The sequencing input was PBMCs. Receptors originate from a female donor in good health and CMV-seronegative.

The count of this clone is one. The genes are TRBV25-1 and TRBJ2-5; D gene uncertain. The J call may be incorrect, as the DNA end agrees better with TRBJ2-7. The length of the CDR3 is 11 residues. Germline loops: CDR1 MGHDK, CDR2 SYGVNS. The CDR3 region has the DNA TGTGCCAGCAGTGAATACCACGAGCAGTACTTC. Its protein is CASSEYHEQYF.

This clone has only a few counts. Other nucleotide sequences in the sample specify the same CDR3. V gene TRBV6-5 combines with J gene TRBJ1-2; no clear D gene. Germline V lookup: CDR1 MNHEY, CDR2 SVGAGI. V dropped 2 bases and J dropped 4 bases, with 8 bases sitting between them. This CDR3 region has 13 residues. In nucleotides, the CDR3 is TGTGCCAGCAGTTACGGCGGTACCTATGGCTACACCTTC. This translates into CASSYGGTYGYTF.

The V gene is TRBV4-1, the J gene TRBJ2-5; D unresolved. The CDR3 has 15 residues. Looked up from germline, CDR1 is MGHRA and CDR2 is YSYEKL. Trimming left V 0 bases short and J 1 base short, with 9 bases between. CDR3 residues: CASSQDYGFQETQYF. CDR3 nucleotides: TGCGCCAGCAGCCAAGATTACGGTTTCCAAGAGACCCAGTACTTC.

V usage is TRBV30 and J usage is TRBJ2-7; the D gene is possibly TRBD1 (6 bases). Germline V gene sequence: CDR1 GTSNPN, CDR2 SVGIG (reference sequence). The CDR3 runs 16 residues. The ends were cut back, 0 bases at V and 4 bases at J, with 19 bases in the middle. CDR3: CAWSVNSAQGKYEQYF. CDR3 sequence (DNA): TGTGCCTGGAGTGTCAATTCGGCTCAGGGGAAATACGAGCAGTACTTC.

This chain uses TRBV10-3 with TRBJ2-5, with D tentatively TRBD1 (5 bases). The V end lost 6 bases, the J end lost 4 bases, and 9 bases lay between the germline ends. CDR3 length: 12 amino acids. Germline V CDR1 and CDR2: ENHRY, SYGVKD. CDR3 bases: TGTGCCATCAGGGGGCCGGGAGAGACCCAGTACTTC. This sequence encodes CAIRGPGETQYF.